A selection of T cell receptor beta chains follows, all from one sample in a study of cytotoxic CD8 clonotypes in ibrutinib-treated CLL. Sequencing was performed with immunoSEQ multiplex PCR; in TCRdb, only in-frame clones are kept and a portion is missing. The sample includes around 140,000 clones, over 75% seen only once; the top ten take about 1.9%. The specimen was PBMCs, collected after 24 months of ibrutinib treatment. The receptors were gathered from a human donor with chronic lymphocytic leukemia. Each CDR3 is given with its conserved first and last residue. D genes are given only for firm matches. A clone size is listed for some rows: how often the clone was seen (once, few, many), or a class if it is expanded.

V	size	D	J	DNA	CDR3
TRBV7-6	-	-	TRBJ2-7	TGTGCCAGCAGCGCCAAGGGTGGAGGCCCGAGCTCCTACGAGCAGTACTTC	CASSAKGGGPSSYEQYF
TRBV21-1	-	-	TRBJ1-2	TGTGCCAGCAGCAAACGCTCCAATAAAACCTTC	CASSKRSNKTF
TRBV28	-	-	TRBJ2-7	TGTGCCAGCAGTCCATACAGGGGGGGCGAGCAGTACTTC	CASSPYRGGEQYF
TRBV6-1	-	-	TRBJ1-5	TGTGCCAGCAAGATCCTCTCGGGCAATCAGCCCCAGCATTTT	CASKILSGNQPQHF
TRBV7-9	-	-	TRBJ2-7	TGTGCCAGCAGCCCATGGCCGAAAAACTACGAGCAGTACTTC	CASSPWPKNYEQYF
TRBV28	few	-	TRBJ1-2	TGTGCCAGCGGCCCGAGACACTATGGCTACACCTTC	CASGPRHYGYTF
TRBV2	-	-	TRBJ2-3	TGTGCCAGCAGTGAAGGAGGGGCCGGGTTTGATACGCAGTATTTT	CASSEGGAGFDTQYF
TRBV6-4	-	TRBD1	TRBJ1-4	TGTGCCAACCTACCTCCGGGACAGCGACCAACTAATGAAAAACTGTTTTTT	CANLPPGQRPTNEKLFF
TRBV5-4	-	-	TRBJ2-5	TGTGCCAGCAGCTTGGAGACAGGCCAAGAGACCCAGTACTTC	CASSLETGQETQYF
TRBV28	few	-	TRBJ1-5	TGTGCCAGCAGTTTGGCCCCCCGCCGGCGAGGGGCCAATCAGCCCCAGCATTTT	CASSLAPRRRGANQPQHF
TRBV9	-	-	TRBJ2-2	TGTGCCAGCAGCCCACCCCTCAGGAACACCGGGGAGCTGTTTTTT	CASSPPLRNTGELFF
TRBV18	-	TRBD1	TRBJ2-4	TGTGCCAGCTCGGAGGGACAGGGCCTCTTAGCCAAAAACATTCAGTACTTC	CASSEGQGLLAKNIQYF
TRBV15	-	-	TRBJ2-4	TGTGCCACCAGCATTAACAGGTGGGGAGGAGAAGCCAAAAACATTCAGTACTTC	CATSINRWGGEAKNIQYF
TRBV19	-	TRBD1	TRBJ2-7	TGTGCCAGTAGACCCGGGGCCAGGGGGCGTCGAGAGCAGTACTTC	CASRPGARGRREQYF
TRBV18	-	-	TRBJ2-6	TGTGCCAGCTCACCACGGGGCCAGGGGCCCAGCGGGGCCAACGTCCTGACTTTC	CASSPRGQGPSGANVLTF
TRBV6-5	few	TRBD1	TRBJ1-5	TGTGCCAGCAGTGCTGATACAGGGGGCAATCAGCCCCAGCATTTT	CASSADTGGNQPQHF
TRBV18	few	-	TRBJ2-5	TGTGCCAGCTCACCACCGTCAGGGCAGGGAGAGACCCAGTACTTC	CASSPPSGQGETQYF
TRBV27	-	TRBD1	TRBJ2-3	TGTGCCAGCAGTCCAGCACCTCCCGGGACAGGGGGTACAGATACGCAGTATTTT	CASSPAPPGTGGTDTQYF
TRBV11-2	-	-	TRBJ2-1	TGTGCCAGCAGCTTAGACAGGGGCCCCCAGGGCAATGAGCAGTTCTTC	CASSLDRGPQGNEQFF
TRBV29-1	-	-	TRBJ2-1	TGCAGCGTTGAAGATGCCAAGTTCCGGGGTAACGCAGGAGGGGGGCAGTTCTTC	CSVEDAKFRGNAGGGQFF
TRBV9	-	TRBD1	TRBJ1-1	TGTGCCAGCAGCCCAACAGGGGGGAACACTGAAGCTTTCTTT	CASSPTGGNTEAFF
TRBV7-2	-	-	TRBJ1-3	TGTGCCAGCAGCTTAGGGCAGTTAAGCTCTGGAAACACCATATATTTT	CASSLGQLSSGNTIYF
TRBV7-6	-	TRBD2	TRBJ2-3	TGTGCCAGCAGTCCAGACGGGGGGGCCACAGATACGCAGTATTTT	CASSPDGGATDTQYF
TRBV11-2	-	-	TRBJ1-1	TGTGCCAGCAGCTTAGGGAGTTCTAACACTGAAGCTTTCTTT	CASSLGSSNTEAFF
TRBV6-1	-	-	TRBJ2-2	TGTGCCAGCAGTCGTACCGGGGAGCTGTTTTTT	CASSRTGELFF
TRBV2	-	TRBD1	TRBJ2-7	TGTGCCAGCAGCGAGTTGGGGACAGGGGTCCTCGAGCAGTACTTC	CASSELGTGVLEQYF
TRBV6-5	once	-	TRBJ1-4	TGTGCCAGCAGCTCAAGGAGTGAAAAACTGTTTTTT	CASSSRSEKLFF
TRBV5-4	-	-	TRBJ2-5	TGTGCCAGCAGCTTCTCAGCGGGCCAAGAGACCCAGTACTTC	CASSFSAGQETQYF
TRBV18	once	-	TRBJ2-7	TGTGCCAGCTCACCACGGGGTCTCGACGAGCAGTACTTC	CASSPRGLDEQYF
TRBV7-9	-	TRBD1	TRBJ2-7	TGTGCCAGCAGCGTCGGTATTCGGGACAGGGCCCCCTACGAGCAGTACTTC	CASSVGIRDRAPYEQYF
TRBV28	-	-	TRBJ2-7	TGTGCCAGCAGCTTACAGGGCTACGAGCAGTACTTC	CASSLQGYEQYF
TRBV27	-	TRBD2	TRBJ2-7	TGTGCCAGCAGTTCTGGGACTAGAAATTACGAGCAGTACTTC	CASSSGTRNYEQYF
TRBV5-6	-	-	TRBJ2-3	TGTGCCAGCAGCCCCACGGGGGTTGATACGCAGTATTTT	CASSPTGVDTQYF
TRBV28	-	-	TRBJ2-7	TGTGCCAGTTGGGGAGTGGCGGAGCTTTCCTACGAGCAGTACTTC	CASWGVAELSYEQYF
TRBV6-1	-	-	TRBJ2-4	TGTGCCAGCAGATCCCATCTCGTAGCCAAAAACATTCAGTACTTC	CASRSHLVAKNIQYF
TRBV19	-	-	TRBJ2-1	TGTGCCAGTAGCATCAGCGGCAGAGACAATGAGCAGTTCTTC	CASSISGRDNEQFF
TRBV29-1	-	TRBD1	TRBJ1-1	TGCAGCGCCGGACAGGTTTTGAACACTGAAGCTTTCTTT	CSAGQVLNTEAFF
TRBV9	-	-	TRBJ1-2	TGTGCCAGCAGCGCTAATCAGGGAGGCTACACCTTC	CASSANQGGYTF
TRBV5-1	-	TRBD2	TRBJ2-3	TGCGCCAGCAGCTTGCCAGGGACTAGCGGGAGGGCGCCAGATACGCAGTATTTT	CASSLPGTSGRAPDTQYF
TRBV4-1	-	TRBD1	TRBJ2-7	TGCGCCAGCAGCCCCCGTGGTAGGACAGGGGGAAACGAGCAGTACTTC	CASSPRGRTGGNEQYF
TRBV7-8	-	-	TRBJ2-2	TGTGCCAGCAGCTTACGGAGGGGTGCAAGTCCCGGGGAGCTGTTTTTT	CASSLRRGASPGELFF
TRBV4-2	-	-	TRBJ2-4	TGTGCCAGCAGCCTAGATGGGCGGGGGCAAAACATTCAGTACTTC	CASSLDGRGQNIQYF
TRBV9	-	-	TRBJ2-2	TGTGCCAGCAGCGTGGTAGGACACCTAGAACCCGGGGAGCTGTTTTTT	CASSVVGHLEPGELFF
TRBV5-8	few	TRBD2	TRBJ2-2	TGTGCCAGCAGCGTCACTAGCGGTTCAACCCTCGGGGGAGCGTTTTTT	CASSVTSGSTLGGAFF
TRBV5-1	-	-	TRBJ2-1	TGCGCCAGCAGCCCGGAGGCTAGCAGCTACTACAATGAGCAGTTCTTC	CASSPEASSYYNEQFF
TRBV28	-	-	TRBJ1-1	TGTGCCAGCAGTTTAACAGGCTTTCTCACTGAAGCTTTCTTT	CASSLTGFLTEAFF
TRBV6-6	-	-	TRBJ1-1	TGTGCCAGCGGGATGAACACTGAAGCTTTCTTT	CASGMNTEAFF
TRBV15	-	-	TRBJ1-2	TGTGCCACCAGCAGACAGGGAGCCCTTGGCTATGGCTACACCTTC	CATSRQGALGYGYTF
TRBV19	-	-	TRBJ1-1	TGTGCCAGTAGTACCGACGCTGCGGTCCCAGGGCGGAACACTGAAGCTTTCTTT	CASSTDAAVPGRNTEAFF
TRBV5-1	once	-	TRBJ2-7	TGCGCCAGCAGCCCTAAAGGGGGGGCAGGCTACGAGCAGTACTTC	CASSPKGGAGYEQYF
TRBV20-1	-	-	TRBJ1-2	TGCAATGCTAGGCCCCTTGGCTACACCTTC	CNARPLGYTF
TRBV5-4	-	TRBD2	TRBJ2-3	TGTGCCAGCAGCTTGGGCGCTAGCGGGGGGGGTATCCATACGCAGTATTTT	CASSLGASGGGIHTQYF
TRBV27	-	-	TRBJ1-1	TGTGCCAGCGGCGGGCTGCTGAACACTGAAGCTTTCTTT	CASGGLLNTEAFF